Following are 17 T cell receptor beta chains from one sample sequenced in a study of OX40 agonist ivuxolimab in advanced cancers. Measured with immunoSEQ multiplex PCR; TCRdb has only the in-frame clones, and not every one. The sample records 75,000 to 90,000 clones, around 85% being singletons. The material sequenced was CD4+ or CD8+ T cells sorted from blood, taken in a trial of the OX40 agonist ivuxolimab. The receptors stem from an adult with an advanced solid tumor such as melanoma, head and neck, liver or kidney cancer.

This clone is a singleton in its sample. The V and J genes are TRBV5-5 and TRBJ2-3; no firm D call. In germline, CDR1 is SGHKS, CDR2 YYEKEE (reference sequence). With 4 bases removed from V and 5 bases from J, the gap between germline ends came to 11 bases. The CDR3 has 13 amino acids. In nucleotides, the CDR3 is TGTGCCAGCAGCACCCTCACGGGAGATACGCAGTATTTT. This gives the protein CASSTLTGDTQYF.

V usage is TRBV6-4 and J usage is TRBJ1-6, with a possible D match to TRBD1 (6 bases). Trimming took off 6 bases at V and 10 bases at J, with 19 bases between the two ends. The CDR3 consists of 15 residues. The V gene's germline CDR1 is MRHNA and CDR2 SNTAGT. The CDR3 spells CASSARGTLSSPLHF. The CDR3 DNA reads TGTGCCAGCAGCGCCCGGGGGACATTAAGCTCACCCCTCCACTTT.

In this sample, this clone turned up once. The chain couples TRBV20-1 to TRBJ2-1; D is uncertain. The CDR3 is 11 residues long. Trimming stripped 0 bases from V and 9 bases from J, with 6 bases between. Germline V CDR1 and CDR2: DFQATT, SNEGSKA (reference sequence). This CDR3 reads CSARDRSEQFF. CDR3 in DNA: TGCAGTGCTAGAGACCGCAGTGAGCAGTTCTTC.

The rearrangement joins TRBV9 to TRBJ2-5, with a possible D match to TRBD1 (6 bases). The CDR3 is 14 amino acids. V lost 0 bases and J lost 6, with 12 bases in between. Germline V gene sequence: CDR1 SGDLS, CDR2 YYNGEE. CDR3 DNA: TGTGCCAGCAGCGTAGAACAGGGTGCCAAGACCCAGTACTTC. This gives the protein CASSVEQGAKTQYF.

A single count supports this clone. V is TRBV2 and J is TRBJ2-5; no clear D gene. This CDR3 region has 13 residues. In germline, CDR1 is SNHLY, CDR2 FYNNEI. The germline V and J ends were trimmed by 1 base and 3 bases, with 6 bases remaining between them. The CDR3 here is CASSEVRKETQYF. CDR3 sequence (DNA): TGTGCCAGCAGTGAAGTCAGGAAAGAGACCCAGTACTTC.

The rearrangement joins TRBV4-1 to TRBJ2-1, with TRBD2 identical over 11 bases. Germline V gene lookup returns CDR1 MGHRA and CDR2 YSYEKL. Trimming at V came to 0 bases and at J to 5 bases, leaving 9 bases not matched to a gene. CDR3 size: 18 residues. CDR3 DNA sequence: TGCGCCAGCAGCCAAGACGAACAACTAGCGGGGGACGACAATGAGCAGTTCTTC. Protein product: CASSQDEQLAGDDNEQFF.

The chain employs TRBV6-8 and TRBJ1-5, with D uncertain. This CDR3 has 11 amino acids. Trimming pared 7 bases from V and 6 bases from J, leaving 7 bases between. Germline lookup yields CDR1 MNHGY and CDR2 SAAAGT. CDR3 DNA sequence: TGTGCCAGCAACTTAGGTCAGCCCCAGCATTTT. The encoded protein is CASNLGQPQHF.

V usage is TRBV6-6 and J usage is TRBJ2-3, with D maybe TRBD1 (6 bases). The CDR3 has 16 amino acids. V was shortened by 2 bases and J by 1 base, with 13 bases between the two germline ends. CDR1 and CDR2 (germline): MNHNY, SVGAGI (reference sequence). The CDR3 reads CASSYVRDTRTDTQYF. For the CDR3, the DNA is TGTGCCAGCAGTTACGTCCGGGACACCCGCACAGATACGCAGTATTTT.

The V gene is TRBV6-6, the J gene TRBJ1-2, with 9 nucleotides matching TRBD1. V shed 6 bases, J shed 7 bases, and the junction held 12 bases outside the gene matches. Germline CDR1 reads MNHNY; CDR2 reads SVGAGI (reference sequence). The CDR3 covers 15 residues. Written as DNA, the CDR3 is TGTGCCAGCAGATCCGCGACAGGGGGAAGTTCTGGCTACACCTTC. The encoded protein is CASRSATGGSSGYTF.

This clone turned up a few times. This chain links TRBV28 with TRBJ1-3; D not certain. The V gene's germline CDR1 is MDHEN and CDR2 SYDVKM. CDR3 length equals 14 residues. V was clipped by 6 bases and J by 0 bases, with 9 bases between them. This chain's CDR3 is CASSTVSSGNTIYF. The CDR3 DNA is TGTGCCAGCAGCACAGTTAGCTCTGGAAACACCATATATTTT.

V and J are TRBV7-9 and TRBJ2-1, with 7 bases lining up with TRBD1. The CDR3 has 15 residues. Germline lookup yields CDR1 SEHNR and CDR2 FQNEAQ (reference sequence). The V segment lost 4 bases and the J segment 9 bases; nucleotides outside the gene matches: 12. CDR3: CASSSYPRGIGEQFF. CDR3 nucleotides: TGTGCCAGCAGCTCGTACCCCAGGGGGATTGGTGAGCAGTTCTTC.

This clone was observed a few times. CDR3 in amino acids: CASSLEGGGTRDEQFF. The CDR3, as DNA: TGCGCCAGCAGCTTGGAGGGTGGGGGGACCCGGGATGAGCAGTTCTTC. The genes are TRBV5-1 and TRBJ2-1; TRBD2 is a possible D gene (6 bases). CDR3 size: 16 residues. V was shortened by 0 bases and J by 8 bases, with 18 bases between the two germline ends. CDR1 and CDR2 from the germline V gene are SGHRS and YFSETQ. The variable domain in full, completed from reference TRBV5-1 and TRBJ2-1, reads KAGVTQTPRYLIKTRGQQVTLSCSPISGHRSVSWYQQTPGQGLQFLFEYFSETQRNKGNFPGRFSGRQFSNSRSEMNVSTLELGDSALYLCASSLEGGGTRDEQFFGPGTRLTVL.

The chain links TRBV19 to TRBJ2-1; no clear D gene. The V end lost 4 bases, the J end lost 7 bases, and 14 bases lay between the germline ends. The CDR3 consists of 14 residues. The germline CDR1 and CDR2 sequences are LNHDA and SQIVND (reference sequence). DNA for the CDR3: TGTGCCAGTAGTACTGGGGTAATAGGAAATGAGCAGTTCTTC. It is translated as CASSTGVIGNEQFF. Looking up the rest from reference TRBV19 and TRBJ2-1 gives the full variable domain: DGGITQSPKYLFRKEGQNVTLSCEQNLNHDAMYWYRQDPGQGLRLIYYSQIVNDFQKGDIAEGYSVSREKKESFPLTVTSAQKNPTAFYLCASSTGVIGNEQFFGPGTRLTVL.

V usage is TRBV28 and J usage is TRBJ2-3, with no clear D. V shed 3 bases and J shed 2 bases, with 12 bases lying between them. This CDR3 is built from 15 residues. Germline V lookup: CDR1 MDHEN, CDR2 SYDVKM. The CDR3 nucleotides are TGTGCCAGCAGTTTCGGAGTAGCCGTCACAGATACGCAGTATTTT. Its protein is CASSFGVAVTDTQYF.

This clone was seen a handful of times. The chain is built from TRBV7-9 and TRBJ1-2, with D uncertain. V lost 9 bases, J lost 7 bases, and 12 bases lay in between. This CDR3 is built from 11 residues. Germline V gene sequence: CDR1 SEHNR, CDR2 FQNEAQ (reference sequence). The CDR3 nucleotides read TGTGCCAGTACAGCTACCGGTGGCTACACCTTC. Amino acid sequence: CASTATGGYTF. Variable domain in full (rest from reference TRBV7-9 and TRBJ1-2): DTGVSQNPRHKITKRGQNVTFRCDPISEHNRLYWYRQTLGQGPEFLTYFQNEAQLEKSRLLSDRFSAERPKGSFSTLEIQRTEQGDSAMYLCASTATGGYTFGSGTRLTVV.

This clone is a singleton in its sample. This chain connects TRBV30 to TRBJ1-5, with D tentatively TRBD1 (6 bases). V was clipped by 5 bases and J by 3 bases, with 11 bases between them. Germline loops: CDR1 GTSNPN, CDR2 SVGIG (reference sequence). This CDR3 is 13 amino acids long. The DNA of the CDR3 is TGTGCCTGGGACGCGGGGGCCAATCAGCCCCAGCATTTT. It codes for CAWDAGANQPQHF.

The V call is TRBV20-1, the J call TRBJ2-3, with D perhaps matching TRBD1 (6 bases). Per the germline V gene, CDR1 is DFQATT and CDR2 is SNEGSKA (reference sequence). The CDR3 length is 11 residues. The V gene lost 3 bases and the J gene lost 6 bases, with 7 bases spanning the gap. The CDR3 DNA reads as TGCAGTGCTAGTAGGGGGGATACGCAGTATTTT. Residues: CSASRGDTQYF.